One and the same sample provided the 3 T cell receptor beta chains below, sequenced in a study of CD8+CD57+ T cells in acquired aplastic anemia. Using genomic DNA as the template, TCR beta VDJ and CDR3 profiling was carried out. Via MiXCR, TCRdb re-called the reads, giving one row per CDR3 protein. The table records about 190,000 distinct CDR3 sequences, 64% of them present only once. Sequenced sample: sorted CD4+, CD8+, or CD8+CD57+ T cells (not recorded which) from PBMCs. The receptors were gathered from a human donor with severe aplastic anemia or a healthy control (not recorded which).

The rearrangement joins TRBV29-1 to TRBJ2-7, with D possibly called TRBD1 or TRBD2 (5 bases each). V lost 0 bases, J lost 6 bases, and 21 bases lay in between. This CDR3 comprises 16 residues. The germline CDR1 and CDR2 sequences are SQVTM and ANQGSEA. DNA of the CDR3: TGCAGCGTTGAAGACACATCTGGTGGGGCGGGCGGCGAGCAGTACTTC. It codes for CSVEDTSGGAGGEQYF.

The chain is built from TRBV19 and TRBJ2-7; TRBD2 agrees at 12 bases. The V segment lost 4 bases and the J segment 4 bases; nucleotides outside the gene matches: 8. CDR3 length: 16 residues. The V gene's germline CDR1 is LNHDA and CDR2 SQIVND (reference sequence). CDR3 loop: CASSTPRGTSGYEQYF. The CDR3 coding sequence is TGTGCCAGTAGTACCCCTCGCGGGACTAGCGGGTACGAGCAGTACTTC. Full variable domain (outside the CDR3, taken from reference TRBV19 and TRBJ2-7): DGGITQSPKYLFRKEGQNVTLSCEQNLNHDAMYWYRQDPGQGLRLIYYSQIVNDFQKGDIAEGYSVSREKKESFPLTVTSAQKNPTAFYLCASSTPRGTSGYEQYFGPGTRLTVT.

This clonotype has more than one count but fewer than ten. The chain is built from TRBV2 and TRBJ2-5; TRBD2 aligns across 7 bases. Losses at the gene ends were 5 bases for V and 1 base for J; bases not matched to a gene: 7. The CDR3 totals 15 residues. Germline V gene lookup returns CDR1 SNHLY and CDR2 FYNNEI. As DNA, the CDR3 is TGTGCCAGCAGTCAAGAGGGACTACGCCAAGAGACCCAGTACTTC. Protein sequence: CASSQEGLRQETQYF.